This entry lists 3 T cell receptor beta chains sequenced from one sample in a study of blood T cell repertoires in COVID-19. Measured with immunoSEQ multiplex PCR; TCRdb has only the in-frame clones, and not every one. Of some 120,000 clones listed, 65% to 85% are singletons. Sequenced input: peripheral blood. These receptor sequences come from a man older than 75 with active or convalescent COVID-19.

This chain joins TRBV6-5 and TRBJ1-1; TRBD1 is a possible D gene (6 bases). Germline CDR1 MNHEY, CDR2 SVGAGI. This CDR3 is built from 13 residues. The V end lost 6 bases, the J end lost 6 bases, and 14 bases lay between the germline ends. Written as DNA, the CDR3 is TGTGCCAGCAGGATACACAGGGATTCTGAAGCTTTCTTT. Its protein is CASRIHRDSEAFF.

Written as DNA, the CDR3 is TGCGCCAGCAGCCAAGGACGGGGAATGGACTACGAGCAGTACTTC. Its protein is CASSQGRGMDYEQYF. J is TRBJ2-7 and V is TRBV4-3; possible D gene TRBD2, 5 bases. Trimming left V 1 base short and J 3 bases short, with 13 bases between. The CDR3 has 15 residues. The germline V gene has CDR1 LGHNA and CDR2 YSLEER.

The gene calls are TRBV12-3 or TRBV12-4 and TRBJ1-2; a weak D match, TRBD1 (5 bases). The CDR3 consists of 12 residues. V lost 6 bases and J 8 bases, leaving 13 bases between the germline ends. The CDR3 region has the DNA TGTGCCAGCAGCCCGGGACTTAGGGGCTACACCTTC. Translation: CASSPGLRGYTF.